Below are 24 T cell receptor beta chains sequenced from a single sample in a study of control samples from healthy donors and cancer patients. Data came from immunoSEQ multiplex PCR; TCRdb stores just in-frame clones and leaves some out. The sample includes some 67,000 clones, approximately 89% seen only once; the top ten take under 20%. The source material was PBMCs. Receptors were obtained from a man aged 55-75 years with lung cancer.

The genes are TRBV6-6 and TRBJ2-5; 8 bases match TRBD2. Germline values: CDR1 MNHNY, CDR2 SVGAGI (reference sequence). The ends lost 5 bases at V and 5 bases at J; junction bases unmatched: 4. The CDR3 totals 13 residues. The chain's CDR3 is CASSRGGDETQYF. The CDR3 DNA reads TGTGCCAGCAGTCGGGGGGGGGACGAGACCCAGTACTTC.

The chain joins TRBV27 to TRBJ2-3; 7 nucleotides agree with TRBD1. The CDR3 sequence is 15 residues long. Trimming cost V 4 bases and J 4 bases; bases outside gene matches: 8. The V gene's germline CDR1 is MNHEY and CDR2 SMNVEV (reference sequence). The CDR3 is CASSSLSGGADTQYF. CDR3 DNA: TGTGCCAGCAGTTCGTTGTCAGGGGGAGCAGATACGCAGTATTTT.

The chain uses TRBV27 and TRBJ1-1; tentative D call: TRBD1 (5 bases). This CDR3 spans 15 amino acids. The V end lost 3 bases, the J end lost 4 bases, and 15 bases lay between the germline ends. Germline V gene data show CDR1 as MNHEY and CDR2 as SMNVEV (reference sequence). The CDR3 loop is CASSFRRPGPTEAFF. The DNA of the CDR3 is TGTGCCAGCAGTTTTAGGAGGCCGGGACCCACTGAAGCTTTCTTT.

CDR3 in amino acids: CASSTGANTGELFF. CDR3 DNA: TGTGCCAGCTCGACAGGAGCGAACACCGGGGAGCTGTTTTTT. V usage is TRBV6-5 and J usage is TRBJ2-2; TRBD1 might be the D (6 bases). The CDR3 runs to 14 residues. Germline loops: CDR1 MNHEY, CDR2 SVGAGI. V lost 8 bases and J 0 bases, leaving 10 bases between the germline ends.

The gene calls are TRBV7-8 and TRBJ1-1; D uncertain. This CDR3 is built from 15 residues. Trimming left V 1 base short and J 1 base short, with 10 bases between. CDR1 is SGHVS and CDR2 is FQNEAQ in the germline V gene. CDR3 sequence reads: CASSLVAQANTEAFF. The DNA for the CDR3 is TGTGCCAGCAGCTTAGTTGCACAAGCGAACACTGAAGCTTTCTTT.

The genes are TRBV6-1 and TRBJ1-6, with D unresolved. The CDR3 runs 15 residues. V dropped 6 bases and J dropped 10 bases, with 19 bases sitting between them. Germline values: CDR1 MNHNS, CDR2 SASEGT. The CDR3 reads CASRTSGREHSPLHF. Written as DNA, the CDR3 is TGTGCCAGCAGGACCTCCGGGAGGGAACACTCACCCCTCCACTTT.

This clone was seen a few times. The chain is built from TRBV27 and TRBJ1-2; 9 bases align to TRBD1. The CDR3 covers 13 residues. The V gene end was trimmed by 5 bases and the J gene end by 8 bases; junction bases not matched to a gene: 6. Germline CDR1 is MNHEY and CDR2 is SMNVEV (reference sequence). This CDR3 is CASSPGQGWGYTF. Written as DNA, the CDR3 is TGTGCCAGCAGTCCGGGACAGGGCTGGGGCTACACCTTC.

V gene TRBV6-1 combines with J gene TRBJ1-1, with TRBD1 matching 8 bases. V trimming: 6 bases; J trimming: 4 bases; junction bases outside the gene matches: 4. Germline loops: CDR1 MNHNS, CDR2 SASEGT. CDR3 length equals 13 residues. The CDR3 DNA follows: TGTGCCAGCAGCTACGACAGGGGCACTGAAGCTTTCTTT. This codes for CASSYDRGTEAFF.

The chain links TRBV6-5 to TRBJ1-4, with 9 bases matching TRBD1. The V segment lost 2 bases and the J segment 7 bases; nucleotides outside the gene matches: 5. The CDR3 covers 15 residues. Germline V CDR1 and CDR2: MNHEY, SVGAGI. DNA for the CDR3: TGTGCCAGCAGTTACAGTGGGACAGGGCTTGAAAAACTGTTTTTT. This sequence encodes CASSYSGTGLEKLFF.

V is TRBV4-1 and J is TRBJ2-3; D not resolved. CDR1 MGHRA and CDR2 YSYEKL come from the germline V gene. The CDR3 is 16 amino acids. V was trimmed by 3 bases and J by 0 bases, leaving 13 bases between them. This chain's CDR3 is CASSHYSVGSTDTQYF. The CDR3 DNA follows: TGCGCCAGCAGCCACTACAGCGTGGGGAGCACAGATACGCAGTATTTT.

The chain is built from TRBV20-1 and TRBJ1-1; weak D call: TRBD1 (5 bases). Trimming shortened V by 6 bases and J by 8 bases, and 13 bases separated the two germline ends. This CDR3 contains 11 residues. Germline CDR1 and CDR2: DFQATT and SNEGSKA (reference sequence). CDR3 sequence (DNA): TGCAGTGCCCCCATCCGGGACGAAGCTTTCTTT. Translating gives CSAPIRDEAFF.

The chain combines TRBV15 with TRBJ1-2, with D unclear. The V gene's germline CDR1 is LNHNV and CDR2 YYDKDF (reference sequence). With 0 bases removed from V and 4 bases from J, the gap between germline ends came to 6 bases. The CDR3 sequence is 13 residues long. The CDR3 DNA sequence: TGTGCCACCAGCAGAGATAAGACCTATGGCTACACCTTC. Translation: CATSRDKTYGYTF.

The gene calls are TRBV10-3 and TRBJ1-5; 8 bases are a match to TRBD1. The CDR3 is 15 amino acids. CDR1 and CDR2 (germline): ENHRY, SYGVKD. V shed 2 bases and J 5 bases; nucleotides not matched to a gene: 5. Here the CDR3 reads CAISERQGQDQPQHF. CDR3 bases: TGTGCCATCAGTGAGCGACAGGGGCAGGATCAGCCCCAGCATTTT.

V usage is TRBV5-6 and J usage is TRBJ2-3, with TRBD2 identical over 8 bases. Germline V gives CDR1 SGHDT, CDR2 YYEEEE. Unmatched junction bases numbered 13, after V lost 0 bases and J lost 4 bases. The CDR3 length is 18 residues. CDR3 in DNA: TGTGCCAGCAGCTTGGACCGGAGGCCCGGGGGGGTCGCAGATACGCAGTATTTT. This gives the protein CASSLDRRPGGVADTQYF.

The chain links TRBV6-2 or TRBV6-3 to TRBJ1-2; D is unresolved. The CDR3 covers 14 residues. CDR1 is MNHEY, CDR2 SVGEGT, per germline. V was clipped by 0 bases and J by 10 bases, with 15 bases between them. The CDR3 reads CASSYSSEPRPYTF. The CDR3 DNA sequence: TGTGCCAGCAGTTACTCTTCGGAACCGCGACCCTACACCTTC.

As concerns this clone: At one end, the junction sequence differs from germline, possibly due to a read error. The chain is built from TRBV30 and TRBJ1-6; 9 positions agree with TRBD1. The CDR3 loop spans 14 amino acids. Per germline, CDR1 GTSNPN and CDR2 SVGIG (reference sequence). The CDR3 sequence is CAWSVGQGNPPLHF. Written as DNA, the CDR3 is TGTGCCTGGAGTGTGGGACAGGGTAATCCACCCCTCCACTTT.

This clone qualifies as medium-sized. The gene calls are TRBV3-1 (or the pseudogene TRBV3-2) and TRBJ1-2, with D possibly being TRBD1 (6 bases). V was shortened by 5 bases and J by 5 bases, with 15 bases between the two germline ends. The CDR3 has 14 residues. Germline V lookup: CDR1 LGHDT, CDR2 YNNKEL (reference sequence). CDR3 nucleotide sequence: TGTGCCAGCAGCATAAGCCAGGGGAGGTATGGCTACACCTTC. Its protein product is CASSISQGRYGYTF.

As concerns this clone: An end of the junction does not agree with germline; a read error may underlie this. This chain joins TRBV9 and TRBJ1-1; TRBD1 is a possible D gene (5 bases). This CDR3 spans 13 amino acids. Per the germline V gene, CDR1 is SGDLS and CDR2 is YYNGEE. For the CDR3, the DNA is TGTGCCAGCAGCTCCTCAGGGCCTCGGGGTTCGGTCTTT. This codes for CASSSSGPRGSVF.

This chain uses TRBV4-1 with TRBJ2-3; weak D call: TRBD2 (6 bases). Germline V gene lookup returns CDR1 MGHRA and CDR2 YSYEKL. The CDR3 length is 13 residues. V dropped 4 bases and J dropped 2 bases, with 7 bases sitting between them. The CDR3 sequence is CASSRDFTDTQYF. The CDR3 DNA is TGCGCCAGCAGCCGGGACTTCACAGATACGCAGTATTTT.

The chain employs TRBV24-1 and TRBJ2-3; 8 bases map to TRBD2. This CDR3 has 15 amino acids. V shed 5 bases, J shed 5 bases, and the junction held 8 bases outside the gene matches. Germline CDR1 reads KGHDR; CDR2 reads SFDVKD. For the CDR3, the DNA is TGTGCCACCAGTGTGACGGGGGGGCCGGAAGATACGCAGTATTTT. Translating gives CATSVTGGPEDTQYF.

The chain employs TRBV24-1 and TRBJ2-3; D is possibly TRBD1 (6 bases). V was shortened by 9 bases and J by 3 bases, with 12 bases between the two germline ends. The CDR3 spans 13 residues. The germline V gene encodes CDR1 KGHDR and CDR2 SFDVKD. The CDR3 spells CATGLGATDTQYF. Written as DNA, the CDR3 is TGTGCCACCGGCCTGGGGGCAACAGATACGCAGTATTTT.

A single count supports this clone. This sequence joins TRBV27 and TRBJ2-1; TRBD1 matches at 9 bases. Germline CDR1 reads MNHEY; CDR2 reads SMNVEV (reference sequence). Trimming took 6 bases from V and 5 from J; bases not matched to a gene: 8. The CDR3 is made up of 15 amino acids. CDR3 in DNA: TGTGCCAGCAGCCAACCGGGACAGGGCGACAATGAGCAGTTCTTC. Protein product: CASSQPGQGDNEQFF.

This clone was picked up one time. The chain carries TRBV29-1 and TRBJ1-2, with D unresolved. The germline gives CDR1 SQVTM, CDR2 ANQGSEA. V was cut by 6 bases and J by 0 bases, with 11 bases left in between. The CDR3 totals 13 residues. The CDR3 DNA follows: TGCAGCGTATACCAAGCTTCTAACTATGGCTACACCTTC. Translating it yields CSVYQASNYGYTF.

This chain links TRBV6-5 with TRBJ1-4, with TRBD1 identical over 9 bases. Germline V gene data show CDR1 as MNHEY and CDR2 as SVGAGI. J was trimmed by 5 bases and V by 2 bases; bases with no gene match: 6. This CDR3 comprises 16 residues. In nucleotides, the CDR3 is TGTGCCAGCAGTTACCGTCCACAGGGGGCGAATGAAAAACTGTTTTTT. Encoded protein: CASSYRPQGANEKLFF.